Described below is a single T cell receptor (beta chain) sequence and its context. This sample is part of a study of T-cell reconstitution after alpha-beta-depleted transplantation in children. Preparation of the TCRbeta library used unique molecular identifiers. TCRdb analysed the PCR reads with MiXCR anew, one entry per CDR3 protein. The sample records 450,000 to 600,000 distinct CDR3 sequences, about 33% being singletons. The sample was PBMCs from the stem cell graft donor, taken from the stem cell graft. This receptor was taken from a human donor who donated a stem cell graft to a child with aplastic anemia.

CDR3: CASSLLPGQPTDTQYF. CDR3 nucleotide sequence: TGTGCCAGCAGCCTTCTCCCGGGACAGCCCACAGATACGCAGTATTTT. This sequence joins TRBV11-2 and TRBJ2-3; 7 nucleotides match TRBD1. The ends lost 5 bases at V and 2 bases at J; junction bases unmatched: 10. The germline V gene has CDR1 SGHAT and CDR2 FQNNGV. The CDR3 contains 16 residues. Looking up the rest from reference TRBV11-2 and TRBJ2-3 gives the full variable domain: EAGVAQSPRYKIIEKRQSVAFWCNPISGHATLYWYQQILGQGPKLLIQFQNNGVVDDSQLPKDRFSAERLKGVDSTLKIQPAKLEDSAVYLCASSLLPGQPTDTQYFGPGTRLTVL.